This TCR beta chain is drawn from a study of patients and donors after allogeneic stem cell transplantation. In TCRdb, the RT-PCR reads were re-called with MiXCR into one record per CDR3 protein. The data show some 880,000 distinct CDR3 sequences, about 20% seen once. The ends lost 7 bases at V and 7 bases at J; junction bases unmatched: 6. The CDR3 consists of 13 residues. CDR1 and CDR2 from the germline V gene are MNHNY and SVGAGI (reference sequence). The chain employs TRBV6-6 and TRBJ1-5; TRBD1 matches at 8 bases. The sequencing input was blood, either unsorted or a sorted T cell fraction (not recorded which). This clonotype was obtained from a human donor who was either an allogeneic HSCT recipient or a stem cell or donor lymphocyte infusion donor (not recorded which). It is not recorded whose cells these are; they may come from a transplant donor. This chain's CDR3 is CASILQGGQPQHF. CDR3 bases: TGTGCCAGCATTCTACAGGGGGGCCAGCCCCAGCATTTT.